The clone carrying this TCR beta chain was seen more than once but under ten times. Sample-barcoded 5' priming and a J-beta primer mix drove a second PCR of 7 to 11 cycles. TCRdb itself ran the 5' RACE reads through MiXCR, one entry per CDR3 protein. The table records around 990,000 distinct CDR3 sequences, 35% to 45% of them present only once. The sample is drawn from a study of blood T cells in healthy people across ages. The sequenced material came from blood. The receptor was derived from a young man in good health.

The CDR3 loop is CSALRPGQTYNEQFF. The DNA for the CDR3 is TGCAGTGCCCTTCGTCCGGGACAGACTTACAATGAGCAGTTCTTC. The V gene is TRBV20-1, the J gene TRBJ2-1; the match to TRBD1 covers 7 bases. The CDR3 has 15 amino acids. With 6 bases clipped from V and 4 bases from J, the junction kept 12 bases outside the gene matches. Germline V gene lookup returns CDR1 DFQATT and CDR2 SNEGSKA (reference sequence).